These 26 T cell receptor beta chains share one sample of origin, sequenced in a study of CXCR3-negative and CXCR3-positive naive CD8 T cells. 5' RACE that incorporated UMI labels was used to prepare the TRB cDNA libraries. TCRdb derives one entry per CDR3 protein from the 5' RACE reads, leaving out DNA. In all, the sample yields 35,000 to 55,000 distinct CDR3 sequences. Source material: naive CXCR3- CD8+ T cells from blood. Specified subset: CD45RO-CCR7+CD27+CD95- naive CD8+ T cells lacking CXCR3 (TNR3-). Source of these receptors: a human donor in good health. Some clones in this sample may be carry-over from other donors' samples.

J is TRBJ2-5 and V is TRBV6-5; TCRdb's D call of TRBD1 is untestable without DNA. There are 13 residues in the CDR3. Germline loops: CDR1 MNHEY, CDR2 SVGAGI. The CDR3 here is CASSYRGKETQYF.

This chain uses TRBV29-1 with TRBJ1-4; TCRdb reports TRBD1, a call that lacks DNA to check it against. CDR1 is SQVTM and CDR2 is ANQGSEA in the germline V gene. The CDR3 runs to 14 residues. The CDR3 reads CSVGDPATNEKLFF.

The V and J genes are TRBV28 and TRBJ1-3. From germline, CDR1 is MDHEN and CDR2 SYDVKM. This CDR3 comprises 14 residues. The CDR3 reads CASSFPSSGNTIYF.

This chain uses TRBV5-4 with TRBJ2-6; TCRdb's D call of TRBD1 is untestable without DNA. Germline-derived CDR1 and CDR2 are SGHNT and YYREEE (reference sequence). The CDR3 contains 13 residues. The CDR3 sequence: CASSPGGANVLTF.

The chain is built from TRBV29-1 and TRBJ2-1; without DNA, the TCRdb call of TRBD2 cannot be checked. Germline loops: CDR1 SQVTM, CDR2 ANQGSEA. The CDR3 covers 15 residues. The CDR3 reads CSVDDSSGGFNEQFF.

CDR3: CASSQVQQGPEAFF. The chain uses TRBV4-3 and TRBJ1-1; there is no DNA to check the TCRdb D call of TRBD1. The V gene's germline CDR1 is LGHNA and CDR2 YSLEER. CDR3 size: 14 residues.

V usage is TRBV7-9 and J usage is TRBJ2-3; TCRdb's D gene call, TRBD2, goes unchecked for lack of DNA. This CDR3 has 15 residues. CDR1 is SEHNR, CDR2 FQNEAQ, per germline (reference sequence). The CDR3 loop reads CATRPRLSSTDTQYF.

V usage is TRBV14 and J usage is TRBJ2-7; TCRdb selects TRBD2, and the lack of DNA leaves this call unchecked. Germline V lookup: CDR1 SGHDN, CDR2 FVKESK. The CDR3 has 15 residues. The CDR3 here is CASSQATSGIYEQYF.

The rearrangement links TRBV7-6 to TRBJ2-3; TCRdb's D call, TRBD2, is unchecked because there is no DNA. The CDR3 totals 16 residues. The V gene's germline CDR1 is SGHVS and CDR2 FNYEAQ. CDR3 region: CASSLLSGPVWDTQYF.

The gene calls are TRBV10-3 and TRBJ2-1; TCRdb designates TRBD2, a call that cannot be tested without DNA. From germline, CDR1 is ENHRY and CDR2 SYGVKD. This CDR3 spans 17 amino acids. The CDR3 sequence: CAISESTTSGGHNEQFF.

The rearrangement uses TRBV5-6 and TRBJ2-1; TCRdb's D gene call, TRBD1, goes unchecked for lack of DNA. CDR3 length: 16 residues. CDR1 and CDR2 from the germline V gene are SGHDT and YYEEEE. CDR3 residues: CASSSVIAGAYNEQFF.

The chain uses TRBV5-1 and TRBJ1-5. In germline, CDR1 is SGHRS, CDR2 YFSETQ. This CDR3 is 15 amino acids long. CDR3 in amino acids: CASSWEGGSNQPQHF. Looking up the rest from reference TRBV5-1 and TRBJ1-5 gives the full variable domain: KAGVTQTPRYLIKTRGQQVTLSCSPISGHRSVSWYQQTPGQGLQFLFEYFSETQRNKGNFPGRFSGRQFSNSRSEMNVSTLELGDSALYLCASSWEGGSNQPQHFGDGTRLSIL.

The gene calls are TRBV27 and TRBJ2-5. The CDR3 has 13 amino acids. Looked up from germline, CDR1 is MNHEY and CDR2 is SMNVEV (reference sequence). CDR3 protein: CASRSGDEETQYF.

The chain links TRBV9 to TRBJ2-2; TCRdb lists TRBD1, though no DNA is available to test this call. The CDR3 has 19 residues. Per germline, CDR1 SGDLS and CDR2 YYNGEE. The chain's CDR3 is CASSTSRQAAQTNTGELFF.

J is TRBJ1-5 and V is TRBV6-4. This CDR3 contains 13 residues. Germline V gene data show CDR1 as MRHNA and CDR2 as SNTAGT. The CDR3 reads CASSTADNQPQHF.

The V call is TRBV29-1, the J call TRBJ2-1; TCRdb designates TRBD2, a call that cannot be tested without DNA. Per the germline V gene, CDR1 is SQVTM and CDR2 is ANQGSEA. The CDR3 is 14 residues long. The CDR3 region is CSVGEGTSYNEQFF.

V usage is TRBV28 and J usage is TRBJ2-7; TCRdb designates TRBD1, a call that cannot be tested without DNA. The germline gives CDR1 MDHEN, CDR2 SYDVKM. The CDR3 length is 17 residues. This chain's CDR3 is CASSLSLGSGSTYEQYF.

The V and J genes are TRBV7-3 and TRBJ2-7; TCRdb names TRBD2, which stays unverified in the absence of DNA. The CDR3 has 15 amino acids. Germline loops: CDR1 SGHTA, CDR2 FQGTGA. This CDR3 is CASSARPAGVGEQYF. Drawing the rest from reference TRBV7-3 and TRBJ2-7, the complete variable domain is GAGVSQTPSNKVTEKGKYVELRCDPISGHTALYWYRQSLGQGPEFLIYFQGTGAADDSGLPNDRFFAVRPEGSVSTLKIQRTERGDSAVYLCASSARPAGVGEQYFGPGTRLTVT.

This chain uses TRBV15 with TRBJ2-5; the TCRdb call, TRBD1, lacks DNA for checking. The CDR3 is made up of 14 amino acids. In germline, CDR1 is LNHNV, CDR2 YYDKDF (reference sequence). CDR3 protein: CATSSRGGQETQYF.

The chain joins TRBV6-5 to TRBJ2-1; TCRdb indicates TRBD1, and absent DNA this call remains unverified. This CDR3 is 14 amino acids long. Germline CDR1 is MNHEY and CDR2 is SVGAGI. The CDR3 region is CASSWSTRVNEQFF.

The V call is TRBV24-1, the J call TRBJ1-1; TCRdb selects TRBD1, and the lack of DNA leaves this call unchecked. Germline V lookup: CDR1 KGHDR, CDR2 SFDVKD. CDR3 size: 14 residues. The CDR3 reads CATSDGGGSTEAFF.

V usage is TRBV25-1 and J usage is TRBJ2-7; TCRdb selects TRBD2, and the lack of DNA leaves this call unchecked. The CDR3 extends over 14 amino acids. The V gene's germline CDR1 is MGHDK and CDR2 SYGVNS. This CDR3 is CASSEFGREVEQYF.

V gene TRBV27 combines with J gene TRBJ2-1. The germline V gene has CDR1 MNHEY and CDR2 SMNVEV (reference sequence). This CDR3 contains 15 residues. The CDR3 reads CASSFSGNSYNEQFF.

V usage is TRBV13 and J usage is TRBJ2-7; there is no DNA to check the TCRdb D call of TRBD1. Per the germline V gene, CDR1 is PRHDT and CDR2 is FYEKMQ (reference sequence). The CDR3 is 13 residues long. Here the CDR3 reads CASSSGSPREQYF.

This rearrangement joins TRBV20-1 to TRBJ1-2; checking the TCRdb D call of TRBD1 is not possible without DNA. This CDR3 spans 11 amino acids. CDR1 is DFQATT, CDR2 SNEGSKA, per germline (reference sequence). CDR3 amino acids: CSARTGNGYTF.

The V call is TRBV15, the J call TRBJ2-4; TCRdb calls TRBD1, which cannot be checked without DNA. The CDR3 length is 18 residues. Germline values: CDR1 LNHNV, CDR2 YYDKDF (reference sequence). The chain's CDR3 is CATSRDLWDRGDKNIQYF.